What follows are 21 T cell receptor beta chains derived from one specimen sequenced in a study of OX40 agonist ivuxolimab in advanced cancers. The data were produced by immunoSEQ multiplex PCR, yet TCRdb's version contains in-frame clones alone and is incomplete. Here the sample spans about 28,000 clones, about four fifths being singletons. The material sequenced was CD4+ or CD8+ T cells sorted from blood, taken in a trial of the OX40 agonist ivuxolimab. These receptors came from an adult with an advanced solid tumor such as melanoma, head and neck, liver or kidney cancer.

For the CDR3, the DNA is TGTGCCAGCAGTTTAACAGGGACAGCTTATGGCTACACCTTC. Protein sequence: CASSLTGTAYGYTF. The chain carries TRBV28 and TRBJ1-2, with 7 bases lining up with TRBD1. Trimming cost V 2 bases and J 5 bases; bases outside gene matches: 5. This CDR3 has 14 amino acids. CDR1 is MDHEN and CDR2 is SYDVKM in the germline V gene.

This clone came up a few times. The chain couples TRBV4-2 to TRBJ2-7; TRBD2 aligns across 7 bases. V dropped 3 bases and J dropped 2; count of bases not matched to a gene: 16. Per germline, CDR1 LGHNA and CDR2 YNFKEQ. The CDR3 contains 18 residues. The CDR3 reads CASSQPNIGGSLTYEQYF. The CDR3 DNA reads as TGTGCCAGCAGCCAGCCCAACATAGGCGGGAGTCTTACCTACGAGCAGTACTTC.

Only one count was recorded for this clone. The chain uses TRBV6-5 and TRBJ1-1; D is unclear. The germline V gene has CDR1 MNHEY and CDR2 SVGAGI. The CDR3 length is 14 residues. V was pared by 6 bases and J by 6 bases, with 17 bases between. The CDR3 DNA sequence: TGTGCCAGCAGCCTTGGCCTTATCGGGGCTGAAGCTTTCTTT. Its translation: CASSLGLIGAEAFF.

The V gene is TRBV9, the J gene TRBJ2-7, with 8 bases matching TRBD2. Losses at the gene ends were 4 bases for V and 2 bases for J; bases not matched to a gene: 5. The germline V gene encodes CDR1 SGDLS and CDR2 YYNGEE. The CDR3 length is 14 residues. The CDR3, as DNA: TGTGCCAGCAGCTTAGCGGGGTCCACCTACGAGCAGTACTTC. Its protein is CASSLAGSTYEQYF.

The sample holds one count of this clone. At one end the junction does not follow the germline gene, possibly because of a read error. The chain employs TRBV7-7 and TRBJ2-3; D may be TRBD1 (6 bases). CDR3 size: 14 residues. Germline V gives CDR1 SSHAT, CDR2 FNYEAQ (reference sequence). The CDR3 region has the DNA TGTGCTAGCAGCTTAGGAGACAGGCCAGATACGCAGTATTTT. Protein: CASSLGDRPDTQYF.

CDR3 amino acids: CAAGRSGWETQYF. CDR3 nucleotide sequence: TGTGCCGCGGGGAGGAGCGGCTGGGAGACCCAGTACTTC. The chain couples TRBV6-5 to TRBJ2-5, with a weak D call TRBD2 (6 bases). The CDR3 is made up of 13 amino acids. Germline V lookup: CDR1 MNHEY, CDR2 SVGAGI. V was pared by 11 bases and J by 5 bases, with 18 bases between.

The chain is built from TRBV7-2 and TRBJ1-5, with 8 bases lining up with TRBD1. Germline V gives CDR1 SGHTA, CDR2 FQGNSA. This CDR3 has 15 residues. J was trimmed by 2 bases and V by 1 base; bases with no gene match: 1. CDR3 region: CASSLEDRGNQPQHF. CDR3 nucleotide sequence: TGTGCCAGCAGCTTAGAGGACAGGGGCAATCAGCCCCAGCATTTT.

The chain links TRBV2 to TRBJ1-2; D gene unclear. Germline lookup yields CDR1 SNHLY and CDR2 FYNNEI. The V end was cut by 4 bases, the J end by 0 bases, with 9 bases between. This CDR3 region has 14 residues. CDR3 in amino acids: CASSVGRSNYGYTF. For the CDR3, the DNA is TGTGCCAGCAGTGTTGGGAGATCTAACTATGGCTACACCTTC.

The chain joins TRBV5-6 to TRBJ2-1, with 10 bases fitting TRBD2. The CDR3 length is 16 residues. The junction had 9 bases not matched to a gene; V was cut back by 1 base and J by 8 bases. CDR1 and CDR2 (germline): SGHDT, YYEEEE. The chain's CDR3 is CASSLLSGGAGDEQFF. In DNA form, the CDR3 reads TGTGCCAGCAGCTTGCTGAGCGGGGGGGCGGGCGATGAGCAGTTCTTC. The full variable domain, in which reference TRBV5-6 and TRBJ2-1 provide the parts outside the CDR3, is DAGVTQSPTHLIKTRGQQVTLRCSPKSGHDTVSWYQQALGQGPQFIFQYYEEEERQRGNFPDRFSGHQFPNYSSELNVNALLLGDSALYLCASSLLSGGAGDEQFFGPGTRLTVL.

This clone appeared a single time. CDR3 in DNA: TGTGCCAGCAGCCTCAGACTAGCGGGAGGGCTATACAATGAGCAGTTCTTC. Amino acid sequence: CASSLRLAGGLYNEQFF. V gene TRBV7-8 combines with J gene TRBJ2-1, with 14 bases lining up with TRBD2. V lost 5 bases to trimming and J lost 4 bases; unmatched junction nucleotides: 7. In germline, CDR1 is SGHVS, CDR2 FQNEAQ. The CDR3 is 17 amino acids.

This rearrangement joins TRBV2 to TRBJ2-7; TRBD1 matches 8 bases. Germline loops: CDR1 SNHLY, CDR2 FYNNEI. The V segment lost 0 bases and the J segment 1 base; nucleotides outside the gene matches: 5. The CDR3 is 16 amino acids. CDR3 in DNA: TGTGCCAGCAGTGAAGCGTGGACAGGGAATTCCTACGAGCAGTACTTC. This codes for CASSEAWTGNSYEQYF.

Concerning this clone itself: The junction departs from germline at one end; a sequencing error may be responsible. CDR3 coding DNA: TGTGCCAGCAGCTTGGGATTAGCGGGGGGGTACGGGCAGTACTTC. Translating gives CASSLGLAGGYGQYF. The gene calls are TRBV7-9 and TRBJ2-7; 11 bases are shared with TRBD2. Germline V gene lookup returns CDR1 SEHNR and CDR2 FQNEAQ (reference sequence). The CDR3 is 15 residues long.

The rearrangement joins TRBV6-5 to TRBJ2-7, with 8 bases matching TRBD1. Trimming at V came to 9 bases and at J to 2 bases, leaving 3 bases not matched to a gene. The CDR3 consists of 12 residues. Germline V gene sequence: CDR1 MNHEY, CDR2 SVGAGI. The CDR3 nucleotides are TGTGCCAGTGGGACAGGCCCCTACGAGCAGTACTTC. It is translated as CASGTGPYEQYF.

The chain recombines TRBV27 with TRBJ2-3; TRBD1 is a possible D gene (6 bases). CDR3 length: 15 amino acids. V lost 1 base, J lost 5 bases, and 13 bases lay in between. Germline loops: CDR1 MNHEY, CDR2 SMNVEV (reference sequence). The CDR3: CASSLLGGAVDTQYF. As DNA, the CDR3 is TGTGCCAGCAGTTTATTAGGGGGAGCGGTAGATACGCAGTATTTT.

V is TRBV6-1 and J is TRBJ1-3; 9 nucleotides line up with TRBD1. The V gene end was trimmed by 6 bases and the J gene end by 1 base; junction bases not matched to a gene: 4. The CDR3 spans 15 residues. Germline loops: CDR1 MNHNS, CDR2 SASEGT. The CDR3 loop is CASSLGQGSGNTIYF. CDR3 nucleotide sequence: TGTGCCAGCAGCCTGGGACAGGGTTCTGGAAACACCATATATTTT.

The genes are TRBV5-1 and TRBJ1-1; 11 bases align to TRBD1. The CDR3 sequence is 14 residues long. The germline gives CDR1 SGHRS, CDR2 YFSETQ. Trimming removed 4 bases from V and 4 bases from J; junction bases left unmatched: 3. The CDR3 DNA is TGCGCCAGCAGCGCCGGGACAGGGGGCACTGAAGCTTTCTTT. Protein: CASSAGTGGTEAFF.

The V call is TRBV4-1, the J call TRBJ2-1; D may match TRBD1 or TRBD2 (5 bases each). There are 16 residues in the CDR3. V was clipped by 1 base and J by 8 bases, with 18 bases between them. In germline, CDR1 is MGHRA, CDR2 YSYEKL. The CDR3 loop reads CASSQGFGARGDEQFF. CDR3 DNA: TGCGCCAGCAGCCAAGGGTTTGGGGCGCGAGGGGATGAGCAGTTCTTC.

The V gene is TRBV5-1, the J gene TRBJ2-7; D not certain. Germline V gene sequence: CDR1 SGHRS, CDR2 YFSETQ. This CDR3 is built from 14 residues. V was clipped by 0 bases and J by 4 bases, with 11 bases between them. For the CDR3, the DNA is TGCGCCAGCAGCTTGGCCAGTGGAGAATACGAGCAGTACTTC. Translation: CASSLASGEYEQYF.

The chain couples TRBV4-1 to TRBJ2-1, with D possibly being TRBD2 (6 bases). The CDR3 runs to 16 residues. Trimming removed 7 bases from V and 4 bases from J, with 20 bases in between. Germline loops: CDR1 MGHRA, CDR2 YSYEKL. CDR3 nucleotides: TGCGCCAGCACCCCAACCCCAGGGACTCCTTACAATGAGCAGTTCTTC. It encodes CASTPTPGTPYNEQFF.

This rearrangement joins TRBV4-3 to TRBJ2-2; TRBD1 matches at 7 bases. Germline V gene sequence: CDR1 LGHNA, CDR2 YSLEER. Trimming removed 6 bases from V and 0 bases from J; junction bases left unmatched: 4. The CDR3 has 15 residues. The CDR3 nucleotides are TGCGCCAGCAGTGCCGGGACAGCGAACACCGGGGAGCTGTTTTTT. Its translation: CASSAGTANTGELFF.

The DNA of the CDR3 is TGTGCCAGCAGCTTAGCGGGGGCGACTATAGAGACCCAGTACTTC. It specifies CASSLAGATIETQYF. V and J are TRBV7-2 and TRBJ2-5; D possibly corresponds to TRBD1 (6 bases). Per the germline V gene, CDR1 is SGHTA and CDR2 is FQGNSA. The V end lost 0 bases, the J end lost 4 bases, and 12 bases lay between the germline ends. The CDR3 extends over 15 amino acids.